These T cell receptor beta chains were read from a single sample in a study of cytomegalovirus exposure and HLA in healthy donors. Using immunoSEQ multiplex PCR, the repertoire was profiled, and TCRdb retains in-frame clones only, with some absent. The data hold 90,000 to 130,000 clones, with over 85% observed a single time. Sequenced input: PBMCs. These receptors were taken from a woman between 18 and 29 years old in good health and CMV-seronegative. CDR3s include the opening cysteine and the closing phenylalanine or tryptophan. D genes are given only for firm matches. Clone size, where shown, is once, few, many, or a class for clones that have expanded.

d_call	clone_size	v_call	j_call	cdr3_nt	cdr3_aa
TRBD2	.	TRBV9	TRBJ2-1	TGTGCCAGCGGGAGCGGGGTGAGCTCCTACAATGAGCAGTTCTTC	CASGSGVSSYNEQFF
TRBD2	.	TRBV5-6	TRBJ2-3	TGTGCCAGCAGCTTGGCGATTAGCGGGGGGAGCACAGATACGCAGTATTTT	CASSLAISGGSTDTQYF
.	.	TRBV6-1	TRBJ2-7	TGTGCCAGCACCTGGACAGCCTCCTACGAGCAGTACTTC	CASTWTASYEQYF
.	.	TRBV4-3	TRBJ2-1	TGCGCCAGCAGCCCTCTCGGGGGCAATGAGCAGTTCTTC	CASSPLGGNEQFF
.	.	TRBV13	TRBJ2-7	TGTGCCAGCAGCCTAAGCGGACGTTCCTACGAGCAGTACTTC	CASSLSGRSYEQYF
.	.	TRBV28	TRBJ2-5	TGTGCCAGCAGTTCTTCTACCACAGGGAAAAAGACCCAGTACTTC	CASSSSTTGKKTQYF
.	.	TRBV7-8	TRBJ2-5	TGTGCCAGCAGCTTAGGGACTACACAAGAGACCCAGTACTTC	CASSLGTTQETQYF
.	.	TRBV28	TRBJ1-1	TGTGCCAGCAGTTTATCTGGCAGGGAGAACACTGAAGCTTTCTTT	CASSLSGRENTEAFF
.	.	TRBV6-5	TRBJ1-1	TGTGCCAGCAGCATCAGGGGTCAAAACACTGAAGCTTTCTTT	CASSIRGQNTEAFF
.	.	TRBV4-3	TRBJ2-7	TGCGCCAGCAGCCAAGAGCCAGGGCCCTACGAGCAGTACTTC	CASSQEPGPYEQYF
.	.	TRBV6-1	TRBJ1-2	TGTGCCAGCAGTGAAGACAGGGTGTATGGCTACACCTTC	CASSEDRVYGYTF
TRBD2	.	TRBV14	TRBJ2-2	TGTGCCAGCAGCCAAGGACTAGCGGGAGCCGGGGAGCTGTTTTTT	CASSQGLAGAGELFF
.	.	TRBV27	TRBJ1-3	TGTGCCAGCAGCTTAGACTCCAAAAACACCATATATTTT	CASSLDSKNTIYF
TRBD1	.	TRBV5-1	TRBJ2-3	TGCGCCAGCAGCTCCGGACAGGGTACAGATACGCAGTATTTT	CASSSGQGTDTQYF
.	.	TRBV28	TRBJ1-1	TGTGCCAGCACCCTCAGGGAAAACACTGAAGCTTTCTTT	CASTLRENTEAFF
TRBD1	.	TRBV28	TRBJ2-7	TGTGCCAGCAAACTGACAGGGAGCTACGAGCAGTACTTC	CASKLTGSYEQYF
TRBD2	.	TRBV5-1	TRBJ2-5	TGCGCCAGCGGAGAGGGCTTACTAGCGGGAGTACAAGAGACCCAGTACTTC	CASGEGLLAGVQETQYF
.	.	TRBV25-1	TRBJ2-7	TGTGCCAGCAGTCCAAACTCCTACGAGCAGTACTTC	CASSPNSYEQYF
TRBD1	.	TRBV5-1	TRBJ2-7	TGCGCCAGCAGCTTGGCGGGGACAGGGTACGACGAGCAGTACTTC	CASSLAGTGYDEQYF
.	.	TRBV28	TRBJ1-3	TGTGCCAGCAGGGAGGGAAATTCTGGAAACACCATATATTTT	CASREGNSGNTIYF
TRBD2	.	TRBV6-5	TRBJ2-3	TGTGCCAGCAGCCGTTCACTAGCGGGAACAGATACGCAGTATTTT	CASSRSLAGTDTQYF
TRBD1	.	TRBV6-6	TRBJ1-6	TGTGCCAGCAACAATAATCGACAGGGGGATTCACCCCTCCACTTT	CASNNNRQGDSPLHF
TRBD1	.	TRBV28	TRBJ2-7	TGTGCCAGCAGAACAGGGGGGCCCTACGAGCAGTACTTC	CASRTGGPYEQYF
TRBD2	.	TRBV5-4	TRBJ2-2	TGTGCCACCAAGACTAGCGGGCTGAACACCGGGGAGCTGTTTTTT	CATKTSGLNTGELFF
.	.	TRBV7-3	TRBJ1-1	TGTGCCAGCAGCTTACAGGGGAACACTGAAGCTTTCTTT	CASSLQGNTEAFF
.	.	TRBV7-2	TRBJ1-5	TGTGCCAGCAGCTTACTCCAGACCCTCAGGGGAAGCAATCAGCCCCAGCATTTT	CASSLLQTLRGSNQPQHF
.	once	TRBV6-6	TRBJ2-5	TGTGCCAGCAGTTACGCAGGGGATGGGGAGACCCAGTACTTC	CASSYAGDGETQYF